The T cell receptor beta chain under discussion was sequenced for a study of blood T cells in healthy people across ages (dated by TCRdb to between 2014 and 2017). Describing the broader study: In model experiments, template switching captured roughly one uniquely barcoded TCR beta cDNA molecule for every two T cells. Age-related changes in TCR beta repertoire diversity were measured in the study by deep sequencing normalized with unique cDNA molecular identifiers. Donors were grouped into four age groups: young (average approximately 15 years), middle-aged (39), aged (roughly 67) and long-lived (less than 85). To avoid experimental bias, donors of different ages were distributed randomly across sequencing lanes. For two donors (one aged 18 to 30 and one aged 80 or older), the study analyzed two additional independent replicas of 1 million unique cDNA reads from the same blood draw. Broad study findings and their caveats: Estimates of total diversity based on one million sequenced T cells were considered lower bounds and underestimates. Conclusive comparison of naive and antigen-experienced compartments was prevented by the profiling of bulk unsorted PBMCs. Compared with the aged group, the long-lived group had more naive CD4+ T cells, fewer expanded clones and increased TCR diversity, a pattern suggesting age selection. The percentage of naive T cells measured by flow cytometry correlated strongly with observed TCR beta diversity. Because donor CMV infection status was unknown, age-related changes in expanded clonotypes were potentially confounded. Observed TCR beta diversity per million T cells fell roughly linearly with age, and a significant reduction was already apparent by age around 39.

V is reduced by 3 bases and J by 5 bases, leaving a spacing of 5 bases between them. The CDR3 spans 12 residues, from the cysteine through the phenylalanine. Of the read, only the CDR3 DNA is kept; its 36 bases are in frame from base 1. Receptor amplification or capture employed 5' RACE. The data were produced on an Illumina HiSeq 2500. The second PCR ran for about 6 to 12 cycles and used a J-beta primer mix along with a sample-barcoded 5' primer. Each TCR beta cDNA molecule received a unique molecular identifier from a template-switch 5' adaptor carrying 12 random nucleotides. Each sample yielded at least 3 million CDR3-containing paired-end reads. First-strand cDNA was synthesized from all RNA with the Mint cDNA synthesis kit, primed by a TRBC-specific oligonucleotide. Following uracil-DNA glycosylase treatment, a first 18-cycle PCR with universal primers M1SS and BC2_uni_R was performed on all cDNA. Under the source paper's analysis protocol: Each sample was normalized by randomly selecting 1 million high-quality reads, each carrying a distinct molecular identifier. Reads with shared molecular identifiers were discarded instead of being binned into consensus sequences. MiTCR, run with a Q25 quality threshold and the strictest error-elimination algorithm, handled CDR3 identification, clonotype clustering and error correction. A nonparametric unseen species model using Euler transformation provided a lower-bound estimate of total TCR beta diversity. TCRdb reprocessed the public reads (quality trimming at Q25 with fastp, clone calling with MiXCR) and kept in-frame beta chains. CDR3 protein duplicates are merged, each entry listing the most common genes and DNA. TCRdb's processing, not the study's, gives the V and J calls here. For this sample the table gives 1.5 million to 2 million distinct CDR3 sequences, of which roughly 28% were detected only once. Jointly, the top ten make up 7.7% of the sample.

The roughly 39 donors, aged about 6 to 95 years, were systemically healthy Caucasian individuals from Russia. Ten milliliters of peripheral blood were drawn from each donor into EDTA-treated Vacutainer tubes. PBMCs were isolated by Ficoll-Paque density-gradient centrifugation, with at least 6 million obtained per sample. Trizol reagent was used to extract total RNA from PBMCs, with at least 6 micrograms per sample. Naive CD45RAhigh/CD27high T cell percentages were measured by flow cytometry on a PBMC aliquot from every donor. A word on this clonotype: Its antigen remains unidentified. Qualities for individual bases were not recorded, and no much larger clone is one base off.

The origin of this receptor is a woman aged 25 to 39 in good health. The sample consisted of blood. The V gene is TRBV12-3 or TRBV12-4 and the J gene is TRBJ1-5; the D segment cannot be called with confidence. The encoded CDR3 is CASSLFDQPQHF. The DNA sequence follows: TGTGCCAGCAGTTTGTTCGATCAGCCCCAGCATTTT.